The 3 T cell receptor beta chains below were found in one sample sequenced in a study of CD8 T cells in ankylosing spondylitis. These TCRs are of unknown antigen specificity. TCRdb ran MiXCR on the 5' RACE reads and lists one entry per CDR3 protein. This repertoire shows around 770,000 distinct CDR3 sequences, about 12% found once; its top ten account for 0.51%. Study observations and caveats: It appeared that ankylosing spondylitis blood was characterized by a TCR beta motif of under ten highly homologous variants.

Input material: blood, either unsorted or a sorted T cell fraction (not recorded which). These receptors were taken from a male donor with ankylosing spondylitis.

This chain uses TRBV20-1 with TRBJ1-2; D is possibly TRBD1 (5 bases). The CDR3 runs 16 residues. Germline loops: CDR1 DFQATT, CDR2 SNEGSKA (reference sequence). V lost 2 bases and J 4 bases, leaving 20 bases between the germline ends. The CDR3: CSARNPPGPLLYGYTF. The CDR3 coding sequence is TGCAGTGCTAGAAACCCACCGGGACCTCTGCTCTATGGCTACACCTTC.

The J gene is TRBJ1-1, the V gene TRBV5-1, with 7 bases fitting TRBD1. With 4 bases clipped from V and 0 bases from J, the junction kept 6 bases outside the gene matches. The CDR3 extends over 15 amino acids. Germline loops: CDR1 SGHRS, CDR2 YFSETQ. In DNA form, the CDR3 reads TGCGCCAGCAGCCCGGGACAGATGATGAACACTGAAGCTTTCTTT. Translated, it gives CASSPGQMMNTEAFF.

This clonotype was seen a few times. The chain carries TRBV30 and TRBJ2-1; 8 bases are shared with TRBD2. V dropped 5 bases and J dropped 0; count of bases not matched to a gene: 6. CDR3 length equals 15 residues. Germline V gives CDR1 GTSNPN, CDR2 SVGIG (reference sequence). This CDR3 is CAWGSGTSSYNEQFF. Here the CDR3 DNA reads TGTGCCTGGGGTAGCGGGACCAGCTCCTACAATGAGCAGTTCTTC.